A selection of T cell receptor beta chains follows, all from one sample in a study of CD8 T cells in Susac syndrome. TCRdb redid the calling of the immunoSEQ multiplex PCR reads with MiXCR, one entry per CDR3 protein. The sample holds 90,000 to 150,000 distinct CDR3 sequences, 80% to 95% seen once. Material for sequencing was CD4+ T cells from PBMCs. These receptors originate from a human donor in good health. The CDR3 runs from the conserved cysteine through the conserved F or W. A D gene is named only where the DNA matches it firmly.

NA	TRBV30	TRBJ2-1	TGTGCCTGGAGTGTCGGGGCTAGCTCCTACAATGAGCAGTTCTTC	CAWSVGASSYNEQFF
NA	TRBV19	TRBJ2-1	TGTGCCAGTAGTATCTCTCACCTCAGCTCCTACAATGAGCAGTTCTTC	CASSISHLSSYNEQFF
NA	TRBV4-2	TRBJ2-1	TGTGCCAGCAGCCAACGCCGGTCCGGGACGGGGTTTGAGAATGAGCAGTTCTTC	CASSQRRSGTGFENEQFF
NA	TRBV7-2	TRBJ2-3	TGTGCCAGCAGCTTCGGGTTTGCAGATACGCAGTATTTT	CASSFGFADTQYF
NA	TRBV3-1	TRBJ2-7	TGTGCCAGCAGCCGTAGTACGACCTACGAGCAGTACTTC	CASSRSTTYEQYF
NA	TRBV7-2	TRBJ1-6	TGTGCCAGCAGCTTACCCCACGGCGTCAATTCACCCCTCCACTTT	CASSLPHGVNSPLHF
TRBD1	TRBV5-4	TRBJ2-2	TGTGCCAGCAGCTTGGGGACAGGGAACACCGGGGAGCTGTTTTTT	CASSLGTGNTGELFF
NA	TRBV20-1	TRBJ1-1	TGCAGTGCTTACAAGGCCAGGAACACTGAAGCTTTCTTT	CSAYKARNTEAFF
NA	TRBV4-3	TRBJ2-2	TGCGCCAGCAGCGCCATTTCAGCCGGGGAGCTGTTTTTT	CASSAISAGELFF
NA	TRBV15	TRBJ1-1	TGTGCCACCAGCAGAGACCCGGCCAGAGTAATGAACACTGAAGCTTTCTTT	CATSRDPARVMNTEAFF
NA	TRBV29-1	TRBJ2-2	TGCAGCGTTCGGGTTCAGGACGTCGGATCTAACGGGGAGCTGTTTTTT	CSVRVQDVGSNGELFF
NA	TRBV7-9	TRBJ2-1	TGTGCCAGCAAGGGAACCTACAATGAGCAGTTCTTC	CASKGTYNEQFF
NA	TRBV5-1	TRBJ1-1	TGCGCCAGCAGCTTGTTTTCGGGCACTGAAGCTTTCTTT	CASSLFSGTEAFF
NA	TRBV20-1	TRBJ2-7	TGCAGTGCTCTGGACTACGAGCAGTACTTC	CSALDYEQYF
TRBD1	TRBV7-2	TRBJ2-7	TGTGCCAGCAGCTTAGTCACCCCGAGACAGGGTACGCAGTACTTC	CASSLVTPRQGTQYF
TRBD1	TRBV9	TRBJ1-2	TGTGCCAGCAGCGCAAACCGGGACAGGGGGCGCGGCAATGGCTACACCTTC	CASSANRDRGRGNGYTF
TRBD1	TRBV7-9	TRBJ2-1	TGTGCCAGCAGCTCAGAACCAGGGGGCCGGTCCTACAATGAGCAGTTCTTC	CASSSEPGGRSYNEQFF
NA	TRBV29-1	TRBJ1-2	TGCAGCGTTGAAGCTTTAGTTGGGATTGGACGGGGTGGCTACACCTTC	CSVEALVGIGRGGYTF
NA	TRBV29-1	TRBJ2-6	TGCAGCGTTGAACTGACCGGGGCCAACGTCCTGACTTTC	CSVELTGANVLTF
TRBD1	TRBV7-2	TRBJ2-4	TGTGCCAGCAGCCGAGACAGGGTCAAAAACATTCAGTACTTC	CASSRDRVKNIQYF
NA	TRBV7-2	TRBJ2-7	TGTGCCAGCAGCCCGCTCTCCTCCTACGAGCAGTACTTC	CASSPLSSYEQYF
NA	TRBV20-1	TRBJ1-4	TGCAGTGCCGCGCTTCTAGGGGCGCGGGAAAAACTGTTTTTT	CSAALLGAREKLFF
TRBD1	TRBV6-4	TRBJ1-1	TGTGCCAGCAGCCCGACAGGGCTAGGGGGCACTGAAGCTTTCTTT	CASSPTGLGGTEAFF
NA	TRBV25-1	TRBJ2-1	TGTGCCAGCAGTGAATCGAGGCAGAGGGATGAGCAGTTCTTC	CASSESRQRDEQFF
NA	TRBV2	TRBJ1-2	TGTGCCAGCAGTTTTCAAGGGGTGTTTGGCACCTTC	CASSFQGVFGTF
NA	TRBV20-1	TRBJ1-2	TGCAGTGCTGTGAATGGCGGTGGCGGCTACACCTTC	CSAVNGGGGYTF